The 19 T cell receptor beta chains listed next were all sequenced from one sample in a study of T cell responses to AZD1222 COVID-19 vaccine. Profiled with immunoSEQ multiplex PCR; TCRdb holds only in-frame clones, not every one. Of about 120,000 clones listed, 88% were seen once; the top ten hold 3.5% to 4%. The sample in question was peripheral blood, obtained 28 days after the second AZD1222 dose. The source of these receptors is an adult who received the AZD1222 COVID-19 vaccine.

The chain joins TRBV11-3 to TRBJ1-2; D is possibly TRBD1 (5 bases). The V end lost 6 bases, the J end lost 3 bases, and 14 bases lay between the germline ends. CDR3 length equals 14 residues. Germline CDR1 SGHNT, CDR2 YENEEA. This CDR3 reads CASSQGRRDYGYTF. CDR3 nucleotide sequence: TGTGCCAGCAGTCAGGGACGAAGAGACTATGGCTACACCTTC.

The V and J genes are TRBV2 and TRBJ1-6; D gene unclear. The CDR3 loop spans 14 amino acids. The V gene lost 2 bases and the J gene lost 11 bases, with 13 bases spanning the gap. Germline CDR1 is SNHLY and CDR2 is FYNNEI. The CDR3 DNA reads as TGTGCCAGCAGTGAACGGGGTGTCTACCCACCCCTCCACTTT. It yields the protein CASSERGVYPPLHF. Full variable domain (rest looked up from reference TRBV2 and TRBJ1-6): EPEVTQTPSHQVTQMGQEVILRCVPISNHLYFYWYRQILGQKVEFLVSFYNNEISEKSEIFDDQFSVERPDGSNFTLKIRSTKLEDSAMYFCASSERGVYPPLHFGNGTRLTVT.

CDR3 in amino acids: CAIRGPLGNTEAFF. DNA for the CDR3: TGTGCCATCAGGGGTCCCCTGGGGAACACTGAAGCTTTCTTT. The chain joins TRBV28 to TRBJ1-1; D is perhaps TRBD1 (6 bases). The germline V gene encodes CDR1 MDHEN and CDR2 SYDVKM. The CDR3 is 14 amino acids. Trimming took off 10 bases at V and 1 base at J, with 16 bases between the two ends.

The chain is built from TRBV6-2 or TRBV6-3 and TRBJ2-5; 11 nucleotides line up with TRBD2. The CDR3 sequence is 17 residues long. Germline V CDR1 and CDR2: MNHEY, SVGEGT. V was clipped by 2 bases and J by 7 bases; unmatched bases: 12. The CDR3 DNA sequence: TGTGCCAGCAGTTACCCGCCGGGACTAGCGGCCCCGGGGACCCAGTACTTC. This translates into CASSYPPGLAAPGTQYF.

This rearrangement joins TRBV16 to TRBJ2-2; D may be TRBD2 (5 bases). This CDR3 comprises 15 residues. Germline V lookup: CDR1 KGHSY, CDR2 FQNENV. Trimming stripped 1 base from V and 2 bases from J, with 8 bases between. The CDR3 DNA is TGTGCCAGCAGCCAATGGCCGGGAAACACCGGGGAGCTGTTTTTT. This sequence encodes CASSQWPGNTGELFF.

The chain is built from TRBV7-9 and TRBJ1-2; D might be TRBD1 (6 bases). Germline CDR1 SEHNR, CDR2 FQNEAQ (reference sequence). Trimming removed 1 base at V and 2 bases at J, with 14 bases between. This CDR3 spans 16 amino acids. CDR3 sequence reads: CASSLERNRANYGYTF. The CDR3 coding sequence is TGTGCCAGCAGCTTAGAAAGGAACAGGGCAAACTATGGCTACACCTTC.

The rearrangement links TRBV7-2 to TRBJ1-4; D ambiguous. Germline CDR1 reads SGHTA; CDR2 reads FQGNSA. Trimming took off 5 bases at V and 0 bases at J, with 22 bases between the two ends. CDR3 length: 19 amino acids. In nucleotides, the CDR3 is TGTGCCAGCAGCGTAAACCGCTGGACGGAGGACTCAACTAATGAAAAACTGTTTTTT. Translating gives CASSVNRWTEDSTNEKLFF.

This clone appeared once. The V call is TRBV6-5, the J call TRBJ2-7, with 9 positions matching TRBD1. The V gene end was trimmed by 6 bases and the J gene end by 5 bases; junction bases not matched to a gene: 8. Germline V CDR1 and CDR2: MNHEY, SVGAGI. The CDR3 covers 14 residues. CDR3 in amino acids: CASSRQGGGNEQYF. The CDR3 nucleotides read TGTGCCAGCAGCCGACAGGGGGGCGGGAACGAGCAGTACTTC.

This rearrangement joins TRBV6-2 or TRBV6-3 to TRBJ2-7; 7 nucleotides line up with TRBD1. With V trimmed by 6 bases and J by 5 bases, 13 bases remained unmatched. The CDR3 covers 15 residues. CDR1 and CDR2 (germline): MNHEY, SVGEGT. This chain's CDR3 is CASSHAGQGVNEQYF. The CDR3, as DNA: TGTGCCAGCAGCCACGCCGGCCAGGGGGTCAACGAGCAGTACTTC.

CDR3 sequence: CASSLGPPGSMNTEAFF. Written as DNA, the CDR3 is TGTGCCAGCAGCTTAGGTCCCCCGGGCAGCATGAACACTGAAGCTTTCTTT. The chain is built from TRBV7-3 and TRBJ1-1; no reliable D call. V lost 2 bases and J lost 0, with 16 bases in between. Germline V gene sequence: CDR1 SGHTA, CDR2 FQGTGA. The CDR3 is 17 residues long.

This chain uses TRBV5-8 with TRBJ2-4, with 7 nucleotides matching TRBD2. Germline V gene lookup returns CDR1 SGHTS and CDR2 YDEGEE. V was pared by 4 bases and J by 4 bases, with 5 bases of the junction left unmatched. The CDR3 sequence is 14 residues long. CDR3 residues: CASSPGGPKNIQYF. The CDR3, as DNA: TGTGCCAGCAGCCCGGGGGGACCTAAAAACATTCAGTACTTC.

The rearrangement joins TRBV7-8 to TRBJ1-4; D ambiguous. The CDR3 covers 14 residues. Per the germline V gene, CDR1 is SGHVS and CDR2 is FQNEAQ. The V and J ends lost 1 base and 8 bases respectively, with 11 bases between them. The CDR3 sequence: CASSLVLPQEKLFF. CDR3 nucleotides: TGTGCCAGCAGCTTAGTACTACCTCAGGAAAAACTGTTTTTT.

This clone was counted a single time. The chain carries TRBV6-2 or TRBV6-3 and TRBJ2-1, with D possibly being TRBD2 (5 bases). CDR1 is MNHEY, CDR2 SVGEGT, per germline. The CDR3 is 17 residues long. Between the trimmed V and J ends, which lost 0 bases and 4 bases, there was a span of 16 bases. The CDR3 spells CASSYSPGSGIYNEQFF. The CDR3 DNA reads as TGTGCCAGCAGTTACTCGCCTGGATCCGGGATATACAATGAGCAGTTCTTC.

The genes are TRBV11-1 and TRBJ1-1; TRBD1 aligns across 8 bases. The germline CDR1 and CDR2 sequences are SGHAT and FQDESV (reference sequence). Losses at the gene ends were 1 base for V and 4 bases for J; bases not matched to a gene: 5. CDR3 length equals 15 residues. The CDR3 DNA is TGTGCCAGCAGCTTAGAGGGCGGGACAGGCACTGAAGCTTTCTTT. This gives the protein CASSLEGGTGTEAFF.

The rearrangement joins TRBV30 to TRBJ1-3; the D gene is possibly TRBD1 (5 bases). CDR1 and CDR2 from the germline V gene are GTSNPN and SVGIG (reference sequence). V was clipped by 3 bases and J by 4 bases, with 13 bases between them. CDR3 size: 14 residues. CDR3 in amino acids: CAWRVGGMGNTIYF. The CDR3 nucleotides are TGTGCCTGGAGGGTCGGGGGGATGGGAAACACCATATATTTT.

In its sample, this clone was seen once. This chain uses TRBV2 with TRBJ2-1; no reliable D call. CDR1 is SNHLY and CDR2 is FYNNEI in the germline V gene. This CDR3 contains 14 residues. The germline V and J ends were trimmed by 3 bases and 4 bases, with 10 bases remaining between them. The CDR3, as DNA: TGTGCCAGCAGTGAGGTGCTGGGGTACAATGAGCAGTTCTTC. Its protein product is CASSEVLGYNEQFF. The whole variable domain, remainder taken from reference TRBV2 and TRBJ2-1, is EPEVTQTPSHQVTQMGQEVILRCVPISNHLYFYWYRQILGQKVEFLVSFYNNEISEKSEIFDDQFSVERPDGSNFTLKIRSTKLEDSAMYFCASSEVLGYNEQFFGPGTRLTVL.

The V and J genes are TRBV18 and TRBJ1-1; a possible D gene is TRBD1 (5 bases). The CDR3 is made up of 14 amino acids. The V end lost 1 base, the J end lost 3 bases, and 9 bases lay between the germline ends. Germline V gene lookup returns CDR1 KGHSH and CDR2 LQKENI. This CDR3 is CASSPRRGDTEAFF. The CDR3, as DNA: TGTGCCAGCTCACCACGGAGGGGCGACACTGAAGCTTTCTTT.

This clone was counted only a few times. The V and J genes are TRBV7-6 and TRBJ1-2; 7 nucleotides agree with TRBD1. The CDR3 is 13 amino acids. Trimming at V came to 5 bases and at J to 11 bases, leaving 11 bases not matched to a gene. Germline lookup yields CDR1 SGHVS and CDR2 FNYEAQ. The CDR3 DNA sequence: TGTGCCAGCAGCCTGGGACAGTCCTCGAGGTACACCTTC. Its translation: CASSLGQSSRYTF.

V is TRBV30 and J is TRBJ1-4; no firm D call. The CDR3 is 16 amino acids. Germline V gives CDR1 GTSNPN, CDR2 SVGIG (reference sequence). Trimming left V 1 base short and J 0 bases short, with 12 bases between. CDR3 region: CAWSEWGGATNEKLFF. The CDR3 DNA reads as TGTGCCTGGAGTGAATGGGGAGGAGCAACTAATGAAAAACTGTTTTTT.